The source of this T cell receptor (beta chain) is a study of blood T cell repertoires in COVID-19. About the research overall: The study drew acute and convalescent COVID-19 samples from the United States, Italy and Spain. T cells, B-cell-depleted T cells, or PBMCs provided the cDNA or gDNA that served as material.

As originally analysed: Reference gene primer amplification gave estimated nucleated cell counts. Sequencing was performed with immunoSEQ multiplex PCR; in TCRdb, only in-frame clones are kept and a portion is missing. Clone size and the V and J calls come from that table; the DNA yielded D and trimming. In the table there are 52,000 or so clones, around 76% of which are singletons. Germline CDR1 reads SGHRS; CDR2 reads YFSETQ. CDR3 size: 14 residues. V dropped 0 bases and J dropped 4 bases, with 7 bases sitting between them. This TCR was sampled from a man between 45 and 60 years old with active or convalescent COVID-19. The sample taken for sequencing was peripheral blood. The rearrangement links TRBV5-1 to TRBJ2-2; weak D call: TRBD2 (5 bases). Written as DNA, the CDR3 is TGCGCCAGCAGCTTGGTGGCGGGCACCGGGGAGCTGTTTTTT. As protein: CASSLVAGTGELFF.